These 11 T cell receptor beta chains share one sample of origin, sequenced in a study of radiotherapy plus CTLA-4 blockade in lung cancer. Sequencing used immunoSEQ multiplex PCR; TCRdb keeps in-frame clones, though not all of them. The sample holds about 98,000 clones, roughly four fifths seen once. The sequences come from peripheral blood, collected from a patient treated with radiotherapy plus ipilimumab. These receptors were taken from a human donor with non-small cell lung cancer who had a partial response to radiotherapy plus ipilimumab.

V is TRBV7-2 and J is TRBJ2-2; D possibly corresponds to TRBD1 (5 bases). Trimming left V 5 bases short and J 5 bases short, with 9 bases between. CDR3 length equals 13 residues. CDR1 is SGHTA and CDR2 is FQGNSA in the germline V gene. In nucleotides, the CDR3 is TGTGCCAGCAGCCCAAGACAGACCGGGGAGCTGTTTTTT. This translates into CASSPRQTGELFF.

The chain combines TRBV5-1 with TRBJ2-7; possible D gene TRBD1, 6 bases. The V and J ends lost 4 bases and 2 bases respectively, with 10 bases between them. This CDR3 comprises 13 residues. Germline assignment: CDR1 SGHRS and CDR2 YFSETQ. DNA for the CDR3: TGCGCCAGCAGCGTCGGACAGACCTACGAGCAGTACTTC. It codes for CASSVGQTYEQYF.

The V and J genes are TRBV28 and TRBJ1-5; 9 bases agree with TRBD1. CDR3 length: 15 amino acids. Germline trimming cut 5 bases from V and 0 bases from J; bases unmatched to any gene: 2. CDR1 MDHEN and CDR2 SYDVKM come from the germline V gene. The CDR3 region is CASSTGGFSNQPQHF. CDR3 coding DNA: TGTGCCAGCAGTACAGGGGGCTTTAGCAATCAGCCCCAGCATTTT.

The rearrangement joins TRBV11-2 to TRBJ2-2, with TRBD2 identical over 10 bases. CDR1 and CDR2 from the germline V gene are SGHAT and FQNNGV. Trimming cost V 3 bases and J 8 bases; bases outside gene matches: 9. The CDR3 runs to 16 residues. The CDR3 loop reads CASSFVSGRASGELFF. The CDR3 DNA reads TGTGCCAGCAGCTTTGTGAGCGGGAGGGCTTCGGGGGAGCTGTTTTTT.

The chain recombines TRBV28 with TRBJ2-1, with 8 bases identical to TRBD2. Germline V CDR1 and CDR2: MDHEN, SYDVKM. The CDR3 has 15 amino acids. J gave up 0 bases and V 5 bases, and 3 bases lay outside the gene matches. The CDR3 reads CASSSGGLSYNEQFF. Written as DNA, the CDR3 is TGTGCCAGCAGTAGCGGGGGACTCTCCTACAATGAGCAGTTCTTC. The variable domain in full, completed from reference TRBV28 and TRBJ2-1, reads DVKVTQSSRYLVKRTGEKVFLECVQDMDHENMFWYRQDPGLGLRLIYFSYDVKMKEKGDIPEGYSVSREKKERFSLILESASTNQTSMYLCASSSGGLSYNEQFFGPGTRLTVL.

V gene TRBV2 combines with J gene TRBJ2-7; 9 positions agree with TRBD1. Germline V gene data show CDR1 as SNHLY and CDR2 as FYNNEI. Germline trimming cut 0 bases from V and 1 base from J; bases unmatched to any gene: 10. The CDR3 length is 18 residues. As DNA, the CDR3 is TGTGCCAGCAGTGAAGCCGGGGGACAGGGTCCCTCATCCTACGAGCAGTACTTC. Its translation is CASSEAGGQGPSSYEQYF.

The rearrangement uses TRBV10-3 and TRBJ2-1; 7 nucleotides align to TRBD1. The CDR3 extends over 15 amino acids. From germline, CDR1 is ENHRY and CDR2 SYGVKD. V trimming: 5 bases; J trimming: 4 bases; junction bases outside the gene matches: 8. The CDR3 reads CAISRDRARYNEQFF. In nucleotides, the CDR3 is TGTGCCATCAGTAGAGACAGGGCAAGATACAATGAGCAGTTCTTC.

The chain carries TRBV11-2 and TRBJ2-7; 9 positions match TRBD2. The CDR3 extends over 18 amino acids. Germline CDR1 SGHAT, CDR2 FQNNGV. The trim removed 5 bases at V and 0 bases at J, leaving 14 bases unmatched. The CDR3 region is CASSGDQGEAGGSYEQYF. CDR3 bases: TGTGCCAGCAGCGGAGATCAGGGAGAAGCGGGAGGCTCCTACGAGCAGTACTTC.

The chain is built from TRBV6-1 and TRBJ2-5; 10 bases align to TRBD2. Germline V gene sequence: CDR1 MNHNS, CDR2 SASEGT. This CDR3 contains 15 residues. J lost 5 bases, V lost 2 bases, and 5 bases had no gene match. CDR3 sequence reads: CASSEQAGGPETQYF. Written as DNA, the CDR3 is TGTGCCAGCAGTGAACAAGCGGGAGGGCCCGAGACCCAGTACTTC.

The chain links TRBV4-1 to TRBJ2-3, with a possible D match to TRBD2 (6 bases). The CDR3 sequence is 15 residues long. V lost 4 bases, J lost 1 base, and 12 bases lay in between. Germline assignment: CDR1 MGHRA and CDR2 YSYEKL. CDR3: CASSRGTYGTDTQYF. The CDR3 region has the DNA TGCGCCAGCAGCCGAGGGACTTACGGCACAGATACGCAGTATTTT.

The chain combines TRBV14 with TRBJ2-1, with D uncertain. The V gene's germline CDR1 is SGHDN and CDR2 FVKESK. Trimming took 1 base from V and 2 from J, leaving 15 bases between them. The CDR3 runs 17 residues. The CDR3 region has the DNA TGTGCCAGCAGCCAAGGGTCTAGTCCCATCCCCTACAATGAGCAGTTCTTC. Its protein product is CASSQGSSPIPYNEQFF.